This section outlines one T cell receptor (beta chain) sequence together with its context. The antigen is unknown. The data derive from a study of T cell repertoires in cytomegalovirus infection. Study as a whole: Alongside well-studied HLA-B-restricted CMV epitopes, recently identified HLA-C-restricted CMV epitopes were also used. CMV infection together with matching HLA type was indicated by public TCR beta signatures.

V was cut by 10 bases and J by 2 bases, with 42 bases left in between. This CDR3 has 22 residues. Per germline, CDR1 MNHNY and CDR2 SVGAGI (reference sequence). The study's findings and limits: The study found HLA-C-restricted CMV-specific TCR beta clonotypes dominating the ex vivo response. Cumulated frequencies of public TCR beta families served to identify carriers of CMV plus the relevant HLA.

TCRdb reanalysed the reads using MiXCR and keeps one entry per CDR3 protein. In the table there are a few hundred thousand distinct CDR3 sequences, around 35% of which are singletons. The chain combines TRBV6-6 with TRBJ2-7; D perhaps matches TRBD2 (7 bases). The material sequenced was cultured PBMCs, taken from culture after CMV antigen stimulation. The sequence was collected from a human donor in good health (CMV status not recorded). Some clones in this sample may be carry-over from other donors' samples. CDR3 sequence reads: CATSRSFQGGDREEKSPYEQYV. The CDR3 DNA reads as TGTGCCACCTCCAGAAGTTTCCAAGGGGGGGATAGGGAGGAAAAAAGTCCCTACGAGCAGTACGTC.